Presented here are 27 T cell receptor beta chains from one specimen sequenced in a study of T cell changes during pregnancy in multiple sclerosis (dated by TCRdb to the late 2010s). Library preparation was by the immunoSEQ multiplex PCR assay. This is the immuneACCESS table as TCRdb keeps it, with only in-frame sequences that have V and J called. A part of the clones is gone; compared with another copy, unresolved V genes explain less than half, and the rest is unexplained. The sample table lists about 86,000 clones, approximately 89% of them with a count of one. More than 1.5% of the sample is in the top ten clones. Sequenced here: peripheral blood, sampled in the first trimester of pregnancy. The receptors were sampled from a female donor in good health, enrolled as a control in a pregnancy study.

V gene TRBV5-4 combines with J gene TRBJ1-4, with D perhaps matching TRBD1 (6 bases). V dropped 4 bases and J dropped 0 bases, with 13 bases sitting between them. Germline V gives CDR1 SGHNT, CDR2 YYREEE (reference sequence). This CDR3 contains 16 residues. In DNA, the CDR3 is TGTGCCAGCAGCCCCGGACAGCTTGCAACTAATGAAAAACTGTTTTTT. It specifies CASSPGQLATNEKLFF.

This chain links TRBV10-3 with TRBJ2-7; 9 positions agree with TRBD1. CDR1 ENHRY and CDR2 SYGVKD come from the germline V gene. With V trimmed by 2 bases and J by 9 bases, 8 bases remained unmatched. This CDR3 region has 14 residues. CDR3 nucleotides: TGTGCCATCAGTGAGGGACAGGGGTCCTTTCGGCAGTACTTC. Its protein is CAISEGQGSFRQYF.

This clone was detected once. This chain links TRBV4-1 with TRBJ2-1; 10 bases fit TRBD2. J was trimmed by 3 bases and V by 1 base; bases with no gene match: 12. Germline CDR1 and CDR2: MGHRA and YSYEKL. The CDR3 is 19 residues long. The CDR3 loop is CASSQAGSPGLAHYNEQFF. In DNA, the CDR3 is TGCGCCAGCAGCCAAGCGGGGAGCCCGGGACTAGCGCACTACAATGAGCAGTTCTTC.

The chain links TRBV9 to TRBJ2-5, with 9 bases lining up with TRBD1. This CDR3 region has 16 residues. Looked up from germline, CDR1 is SGDLS and CDR2 is YYNGEE. V was clipped by 4 bases and J by 4 bases; unmatched bases: 11. Written as DNA, the CDR3 is TGTGCCAGCAGCTTCCGACAGGGGGGGACAGCAGAGACCCAGTACTTC. Encoded protein: CASSFRQGGTAETQYF.

This clone came up once. V usage is TRBV11-2 and J usage is TRBJ1-1; no definite D call. V gave up 2 bases and J gave up 2 bases, with 6 bases separating them. The length of the CDR3 is 13 residues. CDR1 is SGHAT and CDR2 is FQNNGV in the germline V gene. The DNA of the CDR3 is TGTGCCAGCAGCTTACAGGTTAACACTGAAGCTTTCTTT. It encodes CASSLQVNTEAFF. Drawing the rest from reference TRBV11-2 and TRBJ1-1, the complete variable domain is EAGVAQSPRYKIIEKRQSVAFWCNPISGHATLYWYQQILGQGPKLLIQFQNNGVVDDSQLPKDRFSAERLKGVDSTLKIQPAKLEDSAVYLCASSLQVNTEAFFGQGTRLTVV.

CDR3 protein: CATTGENTGELFF. The CDR3 DNA follows: TGTGCCACCACAGGGGAAAACACCGGGGAGCTGTTTTTT. The gene calls are TRBV15 and TRBJ2-2; tentatively, D is TRBD1 (6 bases). The V gene's germline CDR1 is LNHNV and CDR2 YYDKDF (reference sequence). V shed 7 bases and J shed 2 bases, with 8 bases lying between them. This CDR3 is built from 13 residues. The full variable domain, in which reference TRBV15 and TRBJ2-2 provide the parts outside the CDR3, is DAMVIQNPRYQVTQFGKPVTLSCSQTLNHNVMYWYQQKSSQAPKLLFHYYDKDFNNEADTPDNFQSRRPNTSFCFLDIRSPGLGDTAMYLCATTGENTGELFFGEGSRLTVL.

The genes are TRBV4-3 and TRBJ2-5; tentative D call: TRBD2 (7 bases). There are 16 residues in the CDR3. Germline loops: CDR1 LGHNA, CDR2 YSLEER. V was shortened by 3 bases and J by 4 bases, with 18 bases between the two germline ends. The CDR3 DNA follows: TGCGCCAGCAGCCAGGCGAAAGGGGGGGGCCGAGAGACCCAGTACTTC. Amino acid sequence: CASSQAKGGGRETQYF.

For the CDR3, the DNA is TGTGCCAGCAGCTACCAGGGCCATGGCTACACCTTC. Protein sequence: CASSYQGHGYTF. J is TRBJ1-2 and V is TRBV11-3; a possible D gene is TRBD1 (5 bases). Trimming took off 4 bases at V and 6 bases at J, with 9 bases between the two ends. The germline V gene encodes CDR1 SGHNT and CDR2 YENEEA. The CDR3 runs 12 residues. Full variable domain (remainder filled in from reference TRBV11-3 and TRBJ1-2): EAGVVQSPRYKIIEKKQPVAFWCNPISGHNTLYWYLQNLGQGPELLIRYENEEAVDDSQLPKDRFSAERLKGVDSTLKIQPAELGDSAVYLCASSYQGHGYTFGSGTRLTVV.

The chain employs TRBV15 and TRBJ1-4, with D perhaps TRBD1 (5 bases). Germline lookup yields CDR1 LNHNV and CDR2 YYDKDF (reference sequence). The CDR3 runs to 13 residues. Trimming shortened V by 7 bases and J by 8 bases, and 14 bases separated the two germline ends. The CDR3 DNA reads TGTGCCACCACAGTCGGGACTTCAGAAAAACTGTTTTTT. Amino acid sequence: CATTVGTSEKLFF.

V is TRBV5-4 and J is TRBJ1-1; no clear D gene. The CDR3 sequence is 15 residues long. Trimming removed 0 bases at V and 0 bases at J, with 9 bases between. In germline, CDR1 is SGHNT, CDR2 YYREEE (reference sequence). The CDR3 DNA reads as TGTGCCAGCAGCTTGGGGACTCCTTTGAACACTGAAGCTTTCTTT. Its protein is CASSLGTPLNTEAFF. The full variable domain, in which reference TRBV5-4 and TRBJ1-1 provide the parts outside the CDR3, is ETGVTQSPTHLIKTRGQQVTLRCSSQSGHNTVSWYQQALGQGPQFIFQYYREEENGRGNFPPRFSGLQFPNYSSELNVNALELDDSALYLCASSLGTPLNTEAFFGQGTRLTVV.

This sequence joins TRBV18 and TRBJ2-7, with 9 bases lining up with TRBD1. The CDR3 is made up of 15 amino acids. V trimming: 4 bases; J trimming: 4 bases; junction bases outside the gene matches: 8. The germline V gene encodes CDR1 KGHSH and CDR2 LQKENI. CDR3 DNA: TGTGCCAGCTCACAAGTCGGGACAGGGCAATACGAGCAGTACTTC. It codes for CASSQVGTGQYEQYF.

This chain connects TRBV7-2 to TRBJ1-5, with 8 bases fitting TRBD1. The germline CDR1 and CDR2 sequences are SGHTA and FQGNSA. This CDR3 region has 17 residues. V lost 0 bases to trimming and J lost 2 bases; unmatched junction nucleotides: 6. The CDR3 region is CASSLAPGGNGNQPQHF. Written as DNA, the CDR3 is TGTGCCAGCAGCTTAGCACCAGGGGGCAATGGCAATCAGCCCCAGCATTTT.

The chain recombines TRBV27 with TRBJ2-5, with 12 bases matching TRBD2. V shed 2 bases, J shed 1 base, and the junction held 8 bases outside the gene matches. Germline V gene data show CDR1 as MNHEY and CDR2 as SMNVEV (reference sequence). The CDR3 covers 18 residues. The chain's CDR3 is CASSLITTSGGFQETQYF. The CDR3 DNA reads as TGTGCCAGCAGTTTAATAACGACTAGCGGGGGTTTCCAAGAGACCCAGTACTTC.

CDR3 protein: CASTPPGSYNSPLHF. The CDR3, as DNA: TGTGCCAGCACCCCCCCGGGCTCCTATAATTCACCCCTCCACTTT. This chain joins TRBV27 and TRBJ1-6; D call uncertain. The CDR3 has 15 residues. The V end lost 7 bases, the J end lost 0 bases, and 10 bases lay between the germline ends. CDR1 MNHEY and CDR2 SMNVEV come from the germline V gene (reference sequence).

The chain couples TRBV5-4 to TRBJ2-5, with a tentative D call TRBD1 (6 bases). CDR1 is SGHNT, CDR2 YYREEE, per germline (reference sequence). V dropped 2 bases and J dropped 1 base, with 6 bases sitting between them. The CDR3 runs 13 residues. CDR3 coding DNA: TGTGCCAGCAGCTTCAGGGGCCAAGAGACCCAGTACTTC. As protein: CASSFRGQETQYF.

This clone was seen once. This chain uses TRBV5-1 with TRBJ2-3; 10 bases are a match to TRBD1. This CDR3 comprises 18 residues. Per germline, CDR1 SGHRS and CDR2 YFSETQ. V lost 3 bases to trimming and J lost 2 bases; unmatched junction nucleotides: 12. CDR3 nucleotides: TGCGCCAGCAGCTGGGACCGGGACAGGGGATATCTCACAGATACGCAGTATTTT. Encoded protein: CASSWDRDRGYLTDTQYF.

The chain carries TRBV19 and TRBJ2-7; D not certain. The CDR3 runs 13 residues. The germline CDR1 and CDR2 sequences are LNHDA and SQIVND (reference sequence). V dropped 3 bases and J dropped 1 base, with 7 bases sitting between them. CDR3 sequence: CASSIGPSYEQYF. CDR3 bases: TGTGCCAGTAGTATTGGGCCTTCCTACGAGCAGTACTTC.

The genes are TRBV27 and TRBJ1-5; 9 bases align to TRBD1. CDR1 is MNHEY and CDR2 is SMNVEV in the germline V gene (reference sequence). The junction had 11 bases not matched to a gene; V was cut back by 5 bases and J by 6 bases. This CDR3 contains 16 residues. For the CDR3, the DNA is TGTGCCAGCAGTCCTGGACAGGGGTTAGTTCGTCAGCCCCAGCATTTT. This gives the protein CASSPGQGLVRQPQHF.

The chain combines TRBV5-1 with TRBJ2-3; 7 nucleotides match TRBD2. Germline V gene lookup returns CDR1 SGHRS and CDR2 YFSETQ. V lost 0 bases and J lost 8; bases outside the gene matches: 9. The CDR3 has 15 residues. The DNA for the CDR3 is TGCGCCAGCAGCTTGGAGCCACCTACGGGGGGTACGCAGTATTTT. Protein: CASSLEPPTGGTQYF.

This sequence joins TRBV7-2 and TRBJ2-7, with 10 nucleotides matching TRBD1. The germline V gene has CDR1 SGHTA and CDR2 FQGNSA. This CDR3 is 15 amino acids long. Germline trimming cut 5 bases from V and 7 bases from J; bases unmatched to any gene: 11. The CDR3 protein is CASSPTGTGVGEQYF. CDR3 DNA sequence: TGTGCCAGCAGCCCCACCGGGACAGGGGTGGGAGAGCAGTACTTC. Combining the CDR3 with reference TRBV7-2 and TRBJ2-7 gives the whole variable domain GAGVSQSPSNKVTEKGKDVELRCDPISGHTALYWYRQSLGQGLEFLIYFQGNSAPDKSGLPSDRFSAERTGGSVSTLTIQRTQQEDSAVYLCASSPTGTGVGEQYFGPGTRLTVT.

The rearrangement uses TRBV9 and TRBJ2-7; 9 bases are a match to TRBD1. The germline V gene has CDR1 SGDLS and CDR2 YYNGEE. The V gene end was trimmed by 4 bases and the J gene end by 5 bases; junction bases not matched to a gene: 10. The CDR3 is made up of 15 amino acids. For the CDR3, the DNA is TGTGCCAGCAGCAGACTCGGACAGGGGTACCACGAGCAGTACTTC. Translation gives CASSRLGQGYHEQYF.

The rearrangement uses TRBV7-2 and TRBJ1-2; no definite D call. The CDR3 length is 14 residues. The V end lost 4 bases, the J end lost 4 bases, and 13 bases lay between the germline ends. Germline values: CDR1 SGHTA, CDR2 FQGNSA. CDR3: CASSSPTTPYGYTF. The CDR3 DNA is TGTGCCAGCAGCTCCCCGACAACCCCCTATGGCTACACCTTC.

The rearrangement uses TRBV4-1 and TRBJ2-1; D remains ambiguous. Trimming pared 1 base from V and 8 bases from J, leaving 6 bases between. The germline CDR1 and CDR2 sequences are MGHRA and YSYEKL. CDR3 size: 12 residues. CDR3 in amino acids: CASSQVEYEQFF. The CDR3 DNA follows: TGCGCCAGCAGCCAAGTCGAGTATGAGCAGTTCTTC.

This chain joins TRBV9 and TRBJ1-4; 10 bases agree with TRBD1. Germline V gene data show CDR1 as SGDLS and CDR2 as YYNGEE. The CDR3 sequence is 14 residues long. The J segment lost 5 bases and the V segment lost 5 bases, leaving 3 bases of the junction unmatched. The CDR3 DNA sequence: TGTGCCAGCAGTCGACAGGGGGCGAATGAAAAACTGTTTTTT. It translates to CASSRQGANEKLFF.

This chain connects TRBV6-6 to TRBJ1-1; D is ambiguous. The ends were cut back, 10 bases at V and 1 base at J, with 16 bases in the middle. The CDR3 runs to 14 residues. Germline assignment: CDR1 MNHNY and CDR2 SVGAGI (reference sequence). The CDR3 DNA is TGTGCCACCCGGTCCCCCGGGGAGAACACTGAAGCTTTCTTT. Its translation: CATRSPGENTEAFF.

This sequence joins TRBV19 and TRBJ2-7; tentative D call: TRBD1 (6 bases). The V and J ends lost 7 bases and 2 bases respectively, with 15 bases between them. Per the germline V gene, CDR1 is LNHDA and CDR2 is SQIVND (reference sequence). The CDR3 has 14 residues. The CDR3 DNA reads as TGTGCCAGTATGAAAGCGACAGGCACCTACGAGCAGTACTTC. It translates to CASMKATGTYEQYF.

The chain has TRBV7-2 and TRBJ1-6, with D tentatively TRBD1 (5 bases). The germline CDR1 and CDR2 sequences are SGHTA and FQGNSA. This CDR3 region has 17 residues. V lost 5 bases and J lost 3, with 17 bases in between. The CDR3 loop reads CASSTSRQNYYNSPLHF. CDR3 in DNA: TGTGCCAGCAGCACCTCCCGACAGAATTACTATAATTCACCCCTCCACTTT.